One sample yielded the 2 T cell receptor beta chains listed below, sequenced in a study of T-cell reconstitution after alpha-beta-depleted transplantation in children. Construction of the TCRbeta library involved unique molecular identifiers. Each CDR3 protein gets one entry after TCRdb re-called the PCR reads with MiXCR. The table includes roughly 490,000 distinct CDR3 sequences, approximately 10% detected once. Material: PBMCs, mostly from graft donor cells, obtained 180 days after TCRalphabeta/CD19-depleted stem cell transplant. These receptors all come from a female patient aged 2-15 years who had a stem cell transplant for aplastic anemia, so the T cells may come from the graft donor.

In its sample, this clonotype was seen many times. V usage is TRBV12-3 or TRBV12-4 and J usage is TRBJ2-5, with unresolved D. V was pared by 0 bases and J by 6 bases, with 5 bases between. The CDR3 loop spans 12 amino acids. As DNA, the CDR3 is TGTGCCAGCAGTTTAGCCAGTAAGACCCAGTACTTC. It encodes CASSLASKTQYF.

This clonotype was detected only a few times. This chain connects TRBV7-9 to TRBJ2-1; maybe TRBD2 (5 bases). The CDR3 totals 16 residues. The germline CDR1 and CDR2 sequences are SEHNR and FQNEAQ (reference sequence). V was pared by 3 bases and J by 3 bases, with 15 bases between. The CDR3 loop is CASSLGSGDFYNEQFF. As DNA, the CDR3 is TGTGCCAGCAGCTTGGGAAGCGGAGATTTCTACAATGAGCAGTTCTTC.